This T cell receptor (beta chain) was sequenced during a study of vaccination and CD4 T cells after COVID-19. Remarks on this clonotype: Its antigen remains unidentified.

Sequence data for DNA of cultured CD4+ T cells were generated by the Oncomine TCR Beta short-read assay. Investigators obtained genomic DNA by extraction from cultured CD4+ T cells. TCRdb re-called the PCR reads with MiXCR, one entry per CDR3 protein. The data contain about 16,000 distinct CDR3 sequences, about two fifths of them singletons. Treatment indicated: 10-day PBMC culture with coronavirus spike peptide pools or control peptides (ViraFEST assay). The authors replaced half the medium with fresh IL-2 medium on days 3 and 7. The V end lost 6 bases, the J end lost 7 bases, and 19 bases lay between the germline ends. Germline CDR1 SNHLY, CDR2 FYNNEI. The CDR3 length is 15 residues.

The genes are TRBV2 and TRBJ2-4; the D gene is possibly TRBD2 (6 bases). The receptor comes from a human donor who had recovered from COVID-19. The sequences come from CD4+ T cells from blood, cultured in vitro, collected after SARS-CoV-2 vaccination. In nucleotides, the CDR3 is TGTGCCAGCAGGGGGACTGCAGCCCCAAGTAACATTCAGTACTTC. Translated: CASRGTAAPSNIQYF. Drawing the rest from reference TRBV2 and TRBJ2-4, the complete variable domain is EPEVTQTPSHQVTQMGQEVILRCVPISNHLYFYWYRQILGQKVEFLVSFYNNEISEKSEIFDDQFSVERPDGSNFTLKIRSTKLEDSAMYFCASRGTAAPSNIQYFGAGTRLSVL.